Listed here is a single T cell receptor (beta chain). This sample is part of a study of blood T cell repertoires in COVID-19. Background on the study: COVID-19 samples collected from the United States, Italy and Spain covered acute and convalescent phases.

Original data processing: Estimates of nucleated cell counts were drawn from the amplification of reference gene primers. The repertoire was sequenced with immunoSEQ multiplex PCR; TCRdb's copy has only in-frame clones and lacks some. The V and J calls and the clone size are those of that table, but D and trimming were determined from the DNA. The profile shows fewer than 300,000 clones, over 75% of them singletons. This CDR3 is 18 amino acids long. From germline, CDR1 is SEHNR and CDR2 FQNEAQ (reference sequence). The V segment lost 2 bases and the J segment 2 bases; nucleotides outside the gene matches: 9.

This chain links TRBV7-9 with TRBJ2-2; 9 bases map to TRBD1. This receptor was taken from a human donor in a cohort sampled during active COVID-19. Sequencing input: peripheral blood. CDR3 region: CASSLRTGVFLNTGELFF. The DNA for the CDR3 is TGTGCCAGCAGCTTACGGACAGGGGTCTTCCTCAACACCGGGGAGCTGTTTTTT.